This T cell receptor beta chain is drawn from a study of blood T cell repertoires in COVID-19. The wider study: Nucleic acid was either cDNA or gDNA, and it came from T cells, B-cell-depleted T cells, or PBMCs.

Method: immunoSEQ multiplex PCR; TCRdb's copy keeps in-frame clones and lacks some. The data show 90,000 to 150,000 clones, roughly three quarters seen once. V shed 3 bases and J 0 bases; nucleotides not matched to a gene: 9. Per the germline V gene, CDR1 is KGHSH and CDR2 is LQKENI. The CDR3 is 20 residues long. This receptor was taken from an elderly woman with acute or convalescent COVID-19. The J gene is TRBJ2-6, the V gene TRBV18; 12 positions agree with TRBD1. Sequenced sample: peripheral blood. The chain's CDR3 is CASSPSFGTGGFSGANVLTF. CDR3 nucleotide sequence: TGTGCCAGCTCACCCTCATTTGGGACAGGGGGCTTCTCTGGGGCCAACGTCCTGACTTTC.